This entry concerns a single T cell receptor beta chain. Clones were read by immunoSEQ multiplex PCR, and TCRdb kept only the in-frame ones, dropping some. This table has 100,000 or so clones, about 89% appearing once. The data were obtained in a study of PD-L1 blockade in urothelial cancer. CDR1 is ENHRY, CDR2 SYGVKD, per germline. V dropped 6 bases and J dropped 0; count of bases not matched to a gene: 11. There are 18 residues in the CDR3. The chain has TRBV10-3 and TRBJ2-1, with TRBD1 matching 10 bases. This receptor was obtained from a woman aged 80 or older with urothelial cancer. Sample: PBMCs, taken around atezolizumab (anti-PD-L1) treatment. The CDR3 nucleotides read TGTGCCATCAGCGACAGGGGGCGGGCGGGAACCTCCTACAATGAGCAGTTCTTC. Its translation is CAISDRGRAGTSYNEQFF.